Shown below are 29 T cell receptor beta chains from a single sample sequenced in a study of shared clonotypes between healthy human individuals. TCRdb keeps only in-frame clones here, not all; method: immunoSEQ multiplex PCR. The sample holds 330,000 or so clones, roughly 70% seen once. The sample consisted of memory CD4+ T cells sorted from blood. Subset here: CD45RA-negative fraction. These TCRs come from a man aged 25-45 years in good health.

V gene TRBV7-3 combines with J gene TRBJ2-5; 7 nucleotides align to TRBD2. Per germline, CDR1 SGHTA and CDR2 FQGTGA. This CDR3 spans 14 amino acids. V shed 5 bases, J shed 5 bases, and the junction held 8 bases outside the gene matches. As DNA, the CDR3 is TGTGCCAGCAGCGCCGTGGGAGGGAGCGAGACCCAGTACTTC. Translating gives CASSAVGGSETQYF.

With respect to this clone: Other DNA sequences in this sample translate to the same CDR3. The chain couples TRBV29-1 to TRBJ1-5; D is ambiguous. Germline V gene sequence: CDR1 SQVTM, CDR2 ANQGSEA. The CDR3 extends over 13 amino acids. V was clipped by 6 bases and J by 0 bases, with 9 bases between them. The CDR3, as DNA: TGCAGCGTCAGAGATAATAGCAATCAGCCCCAGCATTTT. The encoded protein is CSVRDNSNQPQHF. Based on the CDR3 plus reference TRBV29-1 and TRBJ1-5, the full variable domain is SAVISQKPSRDICQRGTSLTIQCQVDSQVTMMFWYRQQPGQSLTLIATANQGSEATYESGFVIDKFPISRPNLTFSTLTVSNMSPEDSSIYLCSVRDNSNQPQHFGDGTRLSIL.

V and J are TRBV7-9 and TRBJ2-2, with D unresolved. Germline V CDR1 and CDR2: SEHNR, FQNEAQ (reference sequence). The CDR3 length is 14 residues. Between the trimmed V and J ends, which lost 6 bases and 7 bases, there was a span of 15 bases. The CDR3 nucleotides read TGTGCCAGCAGATACCTAGGTAGCAGCGGGGAGCTGTTTTTT. Amino acid sequence: CASRYLGSSGELFF.

This chain connects TRBV6-1 to TRBJ2-5; TRBD1 agrees at 9 bases. CDR1 is MNHNS, CDR2 SASEGT, per germline. This CDR3 comprises 15 residues. The J segment lost 5 bases and the V segment lost 1 base, leaving 5 bases of the junction unmatched. Here the CDR3 reads CASSEVGQGQETQYF. The CDR3 DNA follows: TGTGCCAGCAGTGAAGTGGGACAGGGCCAGGAGACCCAGTACTTC.

The genes are TRBV2 and TRBJ1-5; tentatively, D is TRBD1 (6 bases). Germline values: CDR1 SNHLY, CDR2 FYNNEI. The CDR3 runs 17 residues. The germline V and J ends were trimmed by 2 bases and 0 bases, with 14 bases remaining between them. The CDR3 sequence: CASSETGTPNSNQPQHF. The CDR3 coding sequence is TGTGCCAGCAGTGAAACAGGGACTCCAAATAGCAATCAGCCCCAGCATTTT.

V gene TRBV7-9 combines with J gene TRBJ1-2; 8 bases are a match to TRBD1. Germline lookup yields CDR1 SEHNR and CDR2 FQNEAQ (reference sequence). The V segment lost 5 bases and the J segment 8 bases; nucleotides outside the gene matches: 10. The CDR3 spans 14 residues. CDR3 protein: CASSQTGAVGGYTF. The CDR3 nucleotides read TGTGCCAGCAGCCAGACAGGGGCGGTCGGCGGCTACACCTTC.

The chain uses TRBV28 and TRBJ2-7; D uncertain. Germline V gene sequence: CDR1 MDHEN, CDR2 SYDVKM. The CDR3 covers 13 residues. Between the trimmed V and J ends, which lost 3 bases and 5 bases, there was a span of 11 bases. The chain's CDR3 is CASSFRPGDEQYF. In nucleotides, the CDR3 is TGTGCCAGCAGTTTTAGGCCTGGGGACGAGCAGTACTTC.

V and J are TRBV7-2 and TRBJ2-3; D is unclear. The CDR3 covers 13 residues. Trimming removed 5 bases from V and 6 bases from J, with 12 bases in between. Germline CDR1 and CDR2: SGHTA and FQGNSA. CDR3 sequence: CASSTPGRDTQYF. In nucleotides, the CDR3 is TGTGCCAGCAGCACTCCCGGCAGGGATACGCAGTATTTT. Supplemented by reference TRBV7-2 and TRBJ2-3, the full variable domain reads GAGVSQSPSNKVTEKGKDVELRCDPISGHTALYWYRQSLGQGLEFLIYFQGNSAPDKSGLPSDRFSAERTGGSVSTLTIQRTQQEDSAVYLCASSTPGRDTQYFGPGTRLTVL.

The chain is built from TRBV2 and TRBJ2-1; no reliable D call. The V and J ends lost 11 bases and 5 bases respectively, with 13 bases between them. The V gene's germline CDR1 is SNHLY and CDR2 FYNNEI. The CDR3 is 12 residues long. As DNA, the CDR3 is TGTGCCGGCCTCGCGATGAACAATGAGCAGTTCTTC. Its protein product is CAGLAMNNEQFF.

The chain uses TRBV18 and TRBJ2-1; 7 positions agree with TRBD1. From germline, CDR1 is KGHSH and CDR2 LQKENI. The length of the CDR3 is 13 residues. Unmatched junction bases numbered 0, after V lost 3 bases and J lost 4 bases. The CDR3 coding sequence is TGTGCCAGCTCACCGACAGGGTACAATGAGCAGTTCTTC. Its translation is CASSPTGYNEQFF.

The CDR3 here is CASNSLAGTDTQYF. The CDR3 DNA is TGTGCCAGCAATTCACTAGCGGGCACAGATACGCAGTATTTT. The chain joins TRBV2 to TRBJ2-3, with 8 positions matching TRBD2. The CDR3 length is 14 residues. CDR1 SNHLY and CDR2 FYNNEI come from the germline V gene. V lost 7 bases to trimming and J lost 1 base; unmatched junction nucleotides: 4. Complete variable domain (other parts from reference TRBV2 and TRBJ2-3): EPEVTQTPSHQVTQMGQEVILRCVPISNHLYFYWYRQILGQKVEFLVSFYNNEISEKSEIFDDQFSVERPDGSNFTLKIRSTKLEDSAMYFCASNSLAGTDTQYFGPGTRLTVL.

J is TRBJ1-3 and V is TRBV5-1; D is ambiguous. V lost 3 bases, J lost 0 bases, and 10 bases lay in between. This CDR3 has 15 amino acids. The germline V gene has CDR1 SGHRS and CDR2 YFSETQ. DNA for the CDR3: TGCGCCAGCAGCTACGGACGTAGCTCTGGAAACACCATATATTTT. It is translated as CASSYGRSSGNTIYF.

The J gene is TRBJ2-3, the V gene TRBV7-2; D is unclear. This CDR3 spans 12 amino acids. The germline V and J ends were trimmed by 5 bases and 8 bases, with 11 bases remaining between them. CDR1 is SGHTA and CDR2 is FQGNSA in the germline V gene. The CDR3 is CASSPSLGTQYF. For the CDR3, the DNA is TGTGCCAGCAGCCCCTCACTCGGTACGCAGTATTTT.

V usage is TRBV2 and J usage is TRBJ2-1; the D gene is possibly TRBD2 (6 bases). Trimming took 2 bases from V and 3 from J, leaving 14 bases between them. The CDR3 loop spans 16 amino acids. Germline values: CDR1 SNHLY, CDR2 FYNNEI. This CDR3 reads CASSELGGPRYNEQFF. The DNA for the CDR3 is TGTGCCAGCAGTGAACTCGGAGGGCCTCGCTACAATGAGCAGTTCTTC.

V and J are TRBV6-1 and TRBJ2-7; TRBD1 or TRBD2 may be the D gene (5 bases each). Between the trimmed V and J ends, which lost 5 bases and 2 bases, there was a span of 13 bases. Germline loops: CDR1 MNHNS, CDR2 SASEGT. This CDR3 has 14 residues. In DNA, the CDR3 is TGTGCCAGCAGTCGGGGCCAGGGCGCCTACGAGCAGTACTTC. It yields the protein CASSRGQGAYEQYF.

As concerns this clone: The germline gene is not matched at one end of the junction; a read error may be the cause. The rearrangement joins TRBV5-4 to TRBJ2-7, with TRBD2 as a possible D gene (5 bases). The germline V gene encodes CDR1 SGHNT and CDR2 YYREEE (reference sequence). There are 15 residues in the CDR3. The CDR3 DNA reads TGTGCCAGCAGCTCGTCTCCGAAGGACTCCCACGAGCAGTACTTC. Residues: CASSSSPKDSHEQYF.

The chain employs TRBV5-5 and TRBJ1-1, with TRBD1 matching 10 bases. Germline V CDR1 and CDR2: SGHKS, YYEKEE (reference sequence). The V and J ends lost 3 bases and 6 bases, in that order; junction bases with no gene match: 8. The CDR3 length is 15 residues. The CDR3 coding sequence is TGTGCCAGCAGCTCGACCGGGACAGGGGTACCTGAAGCTTTCTTT. Protein product: CASSSTGTGVPEAFF.

Ten or more counts support this clone. This chain links TRBV20-1 with TRBJ2-7, with D possibly TRBD2 on 5 matching bases. The CDR3 covers 11 residues. Germline-derived CDR1 and CDR2 are DFQATT and SNEGSKA (reference sequence). Trimming removed 5 bases at V and 6 bases at J, with 11 bases between. CDR3: CSAGRRSEQYF. In DNA, the CDR3 is TGCAGTGCTGGAAGGAGGTCCGAGCAGTACTTC.

V usage is TRBV28 and J usage is TRBJ2-5, with D unresolved. Per the germline V gene, CDR1 is MDHEN and CDR2 is SYDVKM. The CDR3 sequence is 14 residues long. Trimming stripped 5 bases from V and 3 bases from J, with 13 bases between. The CDR3 nucleotides are TGTGCCAGCAGTCCTATTGTAATCGAAGAGACCCAGTACTTC. Amino acid sequence: CASSPIVIEETQYF.

The table lists this clone with a count of one. The chain employs TRBV13 and TRBJ2-1, with D uncertain. Germline-derived CDR1 and CDR2 are PRHDT and FYEKMQ (reference sequence). The ends were cut back, 0 bases at V and 9 bases at J, with 12 bases in the middle. This CDR3 is built from 14 residues. The CDR3 bases are TGTGCCAGCAGCTTAGGCAAGAAGTTCAGTGAGCAGTTCTTC. Its protein product is CASSLGKKFSEQFF.

This clone occurred a few times. The CDR3 DNA reads TGTGCCAGCAATCTTGCCCAACAGGGGGCGAGTGGCTACACCTTC. It is translated as CASNLAQQGASGYTF. The chain recombines TRBV28 with TRBJ1-2; TRBD1 agrees at 9 bases. The V gene end was trimmed by 7 bases and the J gene end by 7 bases; junction bases not matched to a gene: 13. Per the germline V gene, CDR1 is MDHEN and CDR2 is SYDVKM. The CDR3 totals 15 residues.

The chain couples TRBV29-1 to TRBJ2-5; D is undetermined. This CDR3 spans 13 amino acids. The V and J ends lost 4 bases and 2 bases respectively, with 11 bases between them. The V gene's germline CDR1 is SQVTM and CDR2 ANQGSEA. CDR3 bases: TGCAGCGTTGTCCGTCGTCAGCAAGAGACCCAGTACTTC. Its translation: CSVVRRQQETQYF.

The CDR3 here is CASTQSPQGYTEAFF. DNA for the CDR3: TGTGCCAGCACCCAATCCCCCCAGGGCTACACTGAAGCTTTCTTT. The V call is TRBV6-1, the J call TRBJ1-1; weak D call: TRBD1 (5 bases). V lost 7 bases, J lost 3 bases, and 18 bases lay in between. The germline V gene encodes CDR1 MNHNS and CDR2 SASEGT. This CDR3 comprises 15 residues.

The V gene is TRBV6-1, the J gene TRBJ2-3, with D perhaps TRBD2 (6 bases). This CDR3 is 15 amino acids long. With 7 bases removed from V and 6 bases from J, the gap between germline ends came to 20 bases. Germline values: CDR1 MNHNS, CDR2 SASEGT. CDR3: CASKWGGPSSDTQYF. The CDR3 nucleotides read TGTGCCAGCAAGTGGGGAGGCCCCTCTTCCGATACGCAGTATTTT.

This rearrangement joins TRBV5-4 to TRBJ2-2, with 12 nucleotides matching TRBD2. The CDR3 extends over 15 amino acids. V gave up 4 bases and J gave up 3 bases; unmatched junction bases: 1. Germline V gene lookup returns CDR1 SGHNT and CDR2 YYREEE (reference sequence). The CDR3 nucleotides read TGTGCCAGCAGCAGGACTAGCGGGGACACCGGGGAGCTGTTTTTT. Residues: CASSRTSGDTGELFF.

The chain employs TRBV29-1 and TRBJ2-2; 10 bases are a match to TRBD1. The germline V gene has CDR1 SQVTM and CDR2 ANQGSEA. V lost 7 bases and J lost 0; bases outside the gene matches: 11. There are 17 residues in the CDR3. CDR3 in DNA: TGCAGCGCAAGATTGACAGGGGGCTTAGCGAACACCGGGGAGCTGTTTTTT. Translation: CSARLTGGLANTGELFF.

This chain joins TRBV14 and TRBJ2-2; D not resolved. Germline V gives CDR1 SGHDN, CDR2 FVKESK. V was clipped by 4 bases and J by 2 bases, with 8 bases between them. This CDR3 has 14 amino acids. CDR3 in DNA: TGTGCCAGCAGCCGAGGACCTAACACCGGGGAGCTGTTTTTT. Residues: CASSRGPNTGELFF.

Only one count was recorded for this clone. This rearrangement joins TRBV7-4 to TRBJ1-6; TRBD1 agrees at 9 bases. The CDR3 consists of 12 residues. The ends lost 7 bases at V and 9 bases at J; junction bases unmatched: 1. CDR1 is SGHVT, CDR2 SQSDAQ, per germline. The CDR3 protein is CASNRGRSPLHF. CDR3 sequence (DNA): TGTGCCAGCAACAGGGGGCGTTCACCCCTCCACTTT.

The CDR3 DNA reads TGCGCCAGCAGCTTCCGGGACAGGTGGACCGGGGAGCTGTTTTTT. It yields the protein CASSFRDRWTGELFF. The chain uses TRBV5-1 and TRBJ2-2; 8 bases line up with TRBD1. Trimming removed 2 bases from V and 5 bases from J; junction bases left unmatched: 5. This CDR3 is built from 15 residues. Germline V lookup: CDR1 SGHRS, CDR2 YFSETQ.